This T cell receptor beta chain derives from a study of T cell responses to AZD1222 COVID-19 vaccine. Notes on the study in general: Regions 160-218 and 743-854 held dominance among vaccine-associated CD4 TCRs, which spanned spike. A mostly white British donor set with more females was recruited, and clonal diversity was possibly underestimated.

Germline assignment: CDR1 SNHLY and CDR2 FYNNEI. CDR3 length: 14 residues. V dropped 5 bases and J dropped 7; count of bases not matched to a gene: 8. Comment on this clone: Its cognate antigen is unknown.

Sequencing used immunoSEQ multiplex PCR; TCRdb keeps in-frame clones, though not all of them. The sample holds under 150,000 clones, about 93% seen once. Material: peripheral blood, obtained on day 0 of AZD1222 vaccination. The rearrangement joins TRBV2 to TRBJ1-5, with 7 bases aligning to TRBD1. This clonotype was sampled from an adult in good health. Written as DNA, the CDR3 is TGTGCCAGCAGTCTAACAGGGGTCGGGCAGCCCCAGCATTTT. Protein: CASSLTGVGQPQHF.